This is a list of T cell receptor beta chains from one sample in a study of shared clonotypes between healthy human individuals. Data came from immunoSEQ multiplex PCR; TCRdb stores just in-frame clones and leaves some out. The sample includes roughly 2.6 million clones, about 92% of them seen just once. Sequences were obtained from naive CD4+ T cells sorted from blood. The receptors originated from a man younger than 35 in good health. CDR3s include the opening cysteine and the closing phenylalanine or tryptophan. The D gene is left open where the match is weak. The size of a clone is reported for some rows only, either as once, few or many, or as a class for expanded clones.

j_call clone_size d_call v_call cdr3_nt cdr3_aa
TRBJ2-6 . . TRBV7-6 TGTGCCAGCAGCTTAGCTGGCGCATCGGGGGCCAACGTCCTGACTTTC CASSLAGASGANVLTF
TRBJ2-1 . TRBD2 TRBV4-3 TGCGCCAGCAGCCTCGACACTAGCGGGGAGCAGTTCTTC CASSLDTSGEQFF
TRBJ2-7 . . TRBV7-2 TGTGCCAGCAGCCCCGGGACCGGGAGCTACGAGCAGTACTTC CASSPGTGSYEQYF
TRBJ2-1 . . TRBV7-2 TGTGCCAGCAGCTTTTCGCCAGGTCTGTCAAATGAGCAGTTCTTC CASSFSPGLSNEQFF
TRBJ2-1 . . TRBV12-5 TGTGCCCGGGCGGCCTCCTACAATGAGCAGTTCTTC CARAASYNEQFF
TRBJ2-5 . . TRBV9 TGTGCCAGCCAAGAGACCCAGTACTTC CASQETQYF
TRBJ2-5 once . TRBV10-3 TGTGCCATCAGTGAAGGGCAGTCAGAGACCCAGTACTTC CAISEGQSETQYF
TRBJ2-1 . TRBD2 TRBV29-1 TGCAGCGTTGCCCCCCCAGCGGGAGGGCCCATCTACAATGAGCAGTTCTTC CSVAPPAGGPIYNEQFF
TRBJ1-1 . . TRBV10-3 TGTGCCATCAGTGAATGGACGGACGAGAACACTGAAGCTTTCTTT CAISEWTDENTEAFF
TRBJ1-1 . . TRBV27 TGTGCCAGCAGTTTCCCCCGCCGGACGAACACTGAAGCTTTCTTT CASSFPRRTNTEAFF
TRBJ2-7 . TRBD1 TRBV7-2 TGTGCCAGCAGCTTGGACAGGGGGGCGTACGAGCAGTACTTC CASSLDRGAYEQYF
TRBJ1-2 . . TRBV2 TGTGCCAGCAGTGGTGGGGGAAACTATGGCTACACCTTC CASSGGGNYGYTF
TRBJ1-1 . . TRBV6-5 TGTGCCAGCACTCCCCCGGGGCAGGGCACTGAAGCTTTCTTT CASTPPGQGTEAFF
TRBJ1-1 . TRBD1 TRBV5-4 TGTGCCAGCAGCTCCCGGGACAGGGGTATGAACACTGAAGCTTTCTTT CASSSRDRGMNTEAFF
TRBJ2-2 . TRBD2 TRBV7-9 TGTGCCAGCAGCTTAGCGGCCCTAGCGGGAGGTGTCACCGGGGAGCTGTTTTTT CASSLAALAGGVTGELFF
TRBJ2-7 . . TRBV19 TGTGCCAGTAGTACCGCAACAGTCTTAACCTACGAGCAGTACTTC CASSTATVLTYEQYF
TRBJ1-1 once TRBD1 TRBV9 TGTGCCAGCAGCCCCCCCGGGACAGTTGGAACTGAAGCTTTCTTT CASSPPGTVGTEAFF
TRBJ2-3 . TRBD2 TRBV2 TGTGCCAGCAGTCTAGCGGGGGCCATTTACACAGATACGCAGTATTTT CASSLAGAIYTDTQYF
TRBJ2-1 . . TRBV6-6 TGTGCCAGCAGTTCCGGCCGAAGGGGCAATGAGCAGTTCTTC CASSSGRRGNEQFF
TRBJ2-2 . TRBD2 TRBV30 TGTGCCTGGATCAGGGCTAGCGGGAAGGCGAACACCGGGGAGCTGTTTTTT CAWIRASGKANTGELFF
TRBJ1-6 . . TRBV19 TGTGCCAGTAGTATACAAGAAGGACAGACTAATTCACCCCTCCACTTT CASSIQEGQTNSPLHF
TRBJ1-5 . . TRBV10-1 TGCGCCAGCTCAGTGAGAGGGTACGGGAGCAATCAGCCCCAGCATTTT CASSVRGYGSNQPQHF
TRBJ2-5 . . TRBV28 TGTGCCAGCAGTTCGGGCGGATGGACCCAGTACTTC CASSSGGWTQYF
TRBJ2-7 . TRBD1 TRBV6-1 TGTGCCAGCAGTGAACTTGACAGGGACTACGAGCAGTACTTC CASSELDRDYEQYF
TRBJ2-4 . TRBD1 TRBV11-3 TGTGCCAGCAGCGAGGACAGGAAAAACATTCAGTACTTC CASSEDRKNIQYF
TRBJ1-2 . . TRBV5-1 TGCGCCAGCAGCGGCCGGGACGGAATTAACTATGGCTACACCTTC CASSGRDGINYGYTF
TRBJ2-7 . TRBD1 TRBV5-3 TGTGCCAGAAGCGGGGAGCAGGGGGCGTACTTC CARSGEQGAYF
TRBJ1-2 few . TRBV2 TGTGCCAGCAGTGATATCGTGATTCGAATTAACTTC CASSDIVIRINF
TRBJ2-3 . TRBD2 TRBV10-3 TGTGCCATCAGTGTCGGTAGCGGGGGCCTCCGCACAGATACGCAGTATTTT CAISVGSGGLRTDTQYF
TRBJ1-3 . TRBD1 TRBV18 TGTGCCAGCTCACCCGGGACAGGATCCCTATCTGGAAACACCATATATTTT CASSPGTGSLSGNTIYF
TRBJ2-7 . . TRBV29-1 TGCAGCGTTGGGTTGGGGGTTGAGCAGTACTTC CSVGLGVEQYF
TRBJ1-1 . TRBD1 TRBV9 TGTGCCAGCAGCGTAGATCGGGACAGGGGCGTCGGTTTCTTT CASSVDRDRGVGFF
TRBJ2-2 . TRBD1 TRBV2 TGTGCCAGTACCCGACAGGGGGAATACACCGGGGAGCTGTTTTTT CASTRQGEYTGELFF
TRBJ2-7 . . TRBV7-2 TGTGCCAGCACCCTCCCGGGTAGCTCCTACGAGCAGTACTTC CASTLPGSSYEQYF
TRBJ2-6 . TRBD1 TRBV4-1 TGCGCCAGCAGCCAAGGGAGGGACAGGGCGTCTGGGGCCAACGTCCTGACTTTC CASSQGRDRASGANVLTF
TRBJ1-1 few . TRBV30 TGTGCCTGGAGTCGGCAGACGAACACTGAAGCTTTCTTT CAWSRQTNTEAFF
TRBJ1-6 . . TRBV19 TGTGCCAGTCGGGGCAGCTATAATTCACCCCTCCACTTT CASRGSYNSPLHF
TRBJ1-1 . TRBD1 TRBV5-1 TGCGCCAGCAGCGGGGGACAGGGAAGTTTATGGACTGAAGCTTTCTTT CASSGGQGSLWTEAFF
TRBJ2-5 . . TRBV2 TGTGCCAGCAGTGAAGCGAATTTGGCTGGCGGGGTTCAAGAGACCCAGTACTTC CASSEANLAGGVQETQYF
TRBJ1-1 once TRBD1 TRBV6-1 TGTGCCAGCAGTGAAGGGACAGGGTTGAACACTGAAGCTTTCTTT CASSEGTGLNTEAFF
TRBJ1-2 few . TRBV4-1 TGCGCCAGCAGCCAAGAAGGAACGGGAAGTAGGTATGGCTACACCTTC CASSQEGTGSRYGYTF
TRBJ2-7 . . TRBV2 TGTGCCAGCGGGGGGTCGTACGAGCAGTACTTC CASGGSYEQYF
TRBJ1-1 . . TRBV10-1 TGCGCCAGCAGTGATTACATGAACACTGAAGCTTTCTTT CASSDYMNTEAFF
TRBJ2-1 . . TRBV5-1 TGCGCCAGCAGCCCACCTGGAGTCCCCTACAATGAGCAGTTCTTC CASSPPGVPYNEQFF
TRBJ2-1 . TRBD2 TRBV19 TGTGCCAGTAGTATGTCGAGCGGGGTTGGGTACAATGAGCAGTTCTTC CASSMSSGVGYNEQFF
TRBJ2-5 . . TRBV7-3 TGTGCCAGCAGCAAAACGAACCAAGAGACCCAGTACTTC CASSKTNQETQYF
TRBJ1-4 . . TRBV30 TGTGCCTGGTCCGACTGGATTAATGAAAAACTGTTTTTT CAWSDWINEKLFF
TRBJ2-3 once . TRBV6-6 TGTGCCAGCAAGGGCAGGAGCACAGATACGCAGTATTTT CASKGRSTDTQYF
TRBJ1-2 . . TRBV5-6 TGTGCCAGCAACCAACAGGGAAACTATGGCTACACCTTC CASNQQGNYGYTF
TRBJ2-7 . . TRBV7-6 TGTGCCAGCAGCTTGGACTACTCCTACGAGCAGTACTTC CASSLDYSYEQYF
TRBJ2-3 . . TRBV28 TGTGCCAGCAGTCGGGGCACAGATACGCAGTATTTT CASSRGTDTQYF
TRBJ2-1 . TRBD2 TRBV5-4 TGTGCCAGCAGCTCATGGGCGGGAGACCGTGAGCAGTTCTTC CASSSWAGDREQFF
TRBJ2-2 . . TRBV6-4 TGTGCCAGCAGTGCACAGGGAAACACCGGGGAGCTGTTTTTT CASSAQGNTGELFF
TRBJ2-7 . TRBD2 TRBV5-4 TGTGCCAGCAGCTTGGTGTTAGCGGGGTTCCACGAGCAGTACTTC CASSLVLAGFHEQYF
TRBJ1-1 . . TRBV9 TGTGCCAGCAGCGCACTCTATTCTCCGGGCACTGAAGCTTTCTTT CASSALYSPGTEAFF
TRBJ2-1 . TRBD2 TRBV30 TGTGCCTGGACTAGCGGCATCTACAATGAGCAGTTCTTC CAWTSGIYNEQFF
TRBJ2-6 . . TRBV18 TGTGCCAGCTCACCACCGGGGGTTGGGGCCAACGTCCTGACTTTC CASSPPGVGANVLTF